This passage covers 30 T cell receptor beta chains from one sample sequenced in a study of blood T cell repertoires in COVID-19. Some clones are missing from TCRdb's copy, which holds only in-frame ones; the method was immunoSEQ multiplex PCR. In the table there are 120,000 to 150,000 clones, 75% to 90% of which are singletons. Source material: PBMCs or T cells enriched from blood (not recorded which). Receptor source: a woman aged 40 to 49 who had been exposed to COVID-19.

The chain has TRBV19 and TRBJ1-5; D is uncertain. Trimming shortened V by 1 base and J by 2 bases, and 3 bases separated the two germline ends. The germline V gene encodes CDR1 LNHDA and CDR2 SQIVND (reference sequence). CDR3 length: 13 residues. Here the CDR3 reads CASSIGGNQPQHF. The CDR3 bases are TGTGCCAGTAGTATAGGCGGCAATCAGCCCCAGCATTTT. Complete variable domain (other parts from reference TRBV19 and TRBJ1-5): DGGITQSPKYLFRKEGQNVTLSCEQNLNHDAMYWYRQDPGQGLRLIYYSQIVNDFQKGDIAEGYSVSREKKESFPLTVTSAQKNPTAFYLCASSIGGNQPQHFGDGTRLSIL.

The chain joins TRBV7-7 to TRBJ2-5; a weak D match, TRBD2 (6 bases). Germline values: CDR1 SSHAT, CDR2 FNYEAQ (reference sequence). V shed 5 bases and J shed 1 base, with 14 bases lying between them. The CDR3 spans 15 residues. The CDR3 is CASSREGLFQETQYF. DNA for the CDR3: TGTGCCAGCAGCCGCGAGGGACTTTTCCAAGAGACCCAGTACTTC.

The chain couples TRBV7-2 to TRBJ2-7; TRBD2 agrees at 11 bases. Germline trimming cut 5 bases from V and 4 bases from J; bases unmatched to any gene: 13. The CDR3 sequence is 17 residues long. CDR1 is SGHTA and CDR2 is FQGNSA in the germline V gene. In DNA form, the CDR3 reads TGTGCCAGCAGCCGGACCCAACCCGGGACTAGCGGTTACGAGCAGTACTTC. This sequence encodes CASSRTQPGTSGYEQYF.

The J gene is TRBJ1-3, the V gene TRBV3-1 (or the pseudogene TRBV3-2), with D tentatively TRBD1 (5 bases). The CDR3 runs to 14 residues. Germline V gives CDR1 LGHDT, CDR2 YNNKEL (reference sequence). Trimming removed 1 base at V and 8 bases at J, with 12 bases between. The CDR3 here is CASSQGGRSHTIYF. The CDR3 coding sequence is TGTGCCAGCAGCCAAGGGGGGAGGTCTCACACCATATATTTT.

The rearrangement links TRBV5-4 to TRBJ1-2; no clear D. The CDR3 contains 13 residues. The ends were cut back, 0 bases at V and 7 bases at J, with 10 bases in the middle. Germline CDR1 and CDR2: SGHNT and YYREEE (reference sequence). This CDR3 reads CASSLGGERGYTF. DNA of the CDR3: TGTGCCAGCAGCTTGGGCGGGGAACGTGGCTACACCTTC.

J is TRBJ1-3 and V is TRBV12-5; 8 nucleotides line up with TRBD1. Per the germline V gene, CDR1 is LGHNT and CDR2 is FRNRAP. CDR3 length equals 16 residues. The ends lost 1 base at V and 0 bases at J; junction bases unmatched: 2. CDR3 protein: CASGLGTGTSGNTIYF. In nucleotides, the CDR3 is TGTGCTAGTGGTTTGGGGACAGGGACCTCTGGAAACACCATATATTTT.

This clone occurred once. The chain carries TRBV27 and TRBJ1-1; D perhaps matches TRBD1 (6 bases). The CDR3 has 17 residues. The V gene lost 5 bases and the J gene lost 4 bases, with 23 bases spanning the gap. The germline V gene has CDR1 MNHEY and CDR2 SMNVEV (reference sequence). DNA of the CDR3: TGTGCCAGCAGTAGAGGACAGCTGGAAGTGGTAGGCACTGAAGCTTTCTTT. This gives the protein CASSRGQLEVVGTEAFF.

The chain's CDR3 is CASKDSYNEQFF. CDR3 bases: TGTGCCAGCAAAGACAGCTACAATGAGCAGTTCTTC. The J gene is TRBJ2-1, the V gene TRBV27, with D maybe TRBD1 (5 bases). The CDR3 is 12 residues long. CDR1 MNHEY and CDR2 SMNVEV come from the germline V gene (reference sequence). Trimming removed 7 bases at V and 3 bases at J, with 7 bases between.

The V call is TRBV25-1, the J call TRBJ2-5; TRBD1 matches at 9 bases. The V gene end was trimmed by 4 bases and the J gene end by 5 bases; junction bases not matched to a gene: 2. CDR1 and CDR2 (germline): MGHDK, SYGVNS. The CDR3 is 13 amino acids. DNA for the CDR3: TGTGCCAGCAGTGGACAGGGGGGGGAGACCCAGTACTTC. Its protein product is CASSGQGGETQYF.

The chain carries TRBV18 and TRBJ2-2; the D is unclear. V lost 7 bases and J 0 bases, leaving 12 bases between the germline ends. Germline V gene sequence: CDR1 KGHSH, CDR2 LQKENI. CDR3 length: 15 amino acids. The CDR3 DNA follows: TGTGCCAGCTTGCTAGGCTCTCCGAACACCGGGGAGCTGTTTTTT. Protein product: CASLLGSPNTGELFF.

The chain combines TRBV7-2 with TRBJ2-7; 7 bases are a match to TRBD1. The CDR3 totals 16 residues. Germline lookup yields CDR1 SGHTA and CDR2 FQGNSA. After removal of 5 bases from V and 5 bases from J, the junction contained 15 bases not matched to a gene. In DNA, the CDR3 is TGTGCCAGCAGCCAAGCTGGGTGGGCGAGGGGGCACGAGCAGTACTTC. It yields the protein CASSQAGWARGHEQYF.

The gene calls are TRBV4-1 and TRBJ2-7, with TRBD1 matching 8 bases. The CDR3 covers 16 residues. The V gene end was trimmed by 0 bases and the J gene end by 7 bases; junction bases not matched to a gene: 11. Germline V gene sequence: CDR1 MGHRA, CDR2 YSYEKL. CDR3 sequence reads: CASSQDPGQGSMEQYF. The DNA of the CDR3 is TGCGCCAGCAGCCAAGACCCCGGACAGGGTTCTATGGAGCAGTACTTC.

The gene calls are TRBV5-1 and TRBJ1-2, with 9 bases that match TRBD1. Germline lookup yields CDR1 SGHRS and CDR2 YFSETQ. V was clipped by 7 bases and J by 2 bases; unmatched bases: 6. CDR3 length: 14 amino acids. The CDR3 reads CASGTGGANYGYTF. In nucleotides, the CDR3 is TGCGCCAGCGGAACAGGGGGCGCGAACTATGGCTACACCTTC.

The chain combines TRBV5-6 with TRBJ2-7; possible D gene TRBD1, 6 bases. Looked up from germline, CDR1 is SGHDT and CDR2 is YYEEEE. V dropped 5 bases and J dropped 6 bases, with 15 bases sitting between them. The CDR3 covers 13 residues. The CDR3 DNA reads TGTGCCAGCAGTACTGGGGGCAGGGTCGAGCAGTACTTC. This gives the protein CASSTGGRVEQYF.

The chain joins TRBV14 to TRBJ1-2; D is perhaps TRBD1 (5 bases). Trimming removed 0 bases at V and 4 bases at J, with 9 bases between. The CDR3 sequence is 14 residues long. CDR1 is SGHDN and CDR2 is FVKESK in the germline V gene. The CDR3 loop reads CASSQETAFYGYTF. CDR3 DNA: TGTGCCAGCAGCCAAGAGACAGCCTTCTATGGCTACACCTTC.

The chain combines TRBV6-5 with TRBJ1-2; D is uncertain. CDR1 is MNHEY and CDR2 is SVGAGI in the germline V gene. The CDR3 runs 15 residues. Trimming took 0 bases from V and 7 from J, leaving 15 bases between them. DNA for the CDR3: TGTGCCAGCAGTTACTCCACAATCGGGATTTCTGGCTACACCTTC. As protein: CASSYSTIGISGYTF.

This clone came up once. The DNA of the CDR3 is TGCGCCAGCAGCCCGCGGGGCCAATCTAACTATGGCTACACCTTC. It specifies CASSPRGQSNYGYTF. The chain is built from TRBV5-1 and TRBJ1-2; the D gene is possibly TRBD1 (5 bases). Germline loops: CDR1 SGHRS, CDR2 YFSETQ. Trimming left V 4 bases short and J 0 bases short, with 13 bases between. This CDR3 contains 15 residues.

The chain recombines TRBV19 with TRBJ2-7; D unresolved. The CDR3 covers 11 residues. Germline loops: CDR1 LNHDA, CDR2 SQIVND (reference sequence). Trimming pared 3 bases from V and 3 bases from J, leaving 3 bases between. CDR3: CASSIGYEQYF. The DNA for the CDR3 is TGTGCCAGTAGTATCGGCTACGAGCAGTACTTC.

V usage is TRBV27 and J usage is TRBJ2-3; 7 nucleotides match TRBD1. CDR1 is MNHEY, CDR2 SMNVEV, per germline (reference sequence). The CDR3 runs 17 residues. V was clipped by 11 bases and J by 4 bases; unmatched bases: 21. The CDR3 spells CARKKRRQGHRADTQYF. CDR3 nucleotide sequence: TGTGCCCGAAAAAAACGTAGACAGGGCCATAGGGCAGATACGCAGTATTTT.

CDR3 protein: CASSLWRASSYNEQFF. The CDR3, as DNA: TGTGCCAGCAGCTTATGGCGGGCCAGCTCCTACAATGAGCAGTTCTTC. The gene calls are TRBV11-2 and TRBJ2-1; maybe TRBD2 (5 bases). The CDR3 extends over 16 amino acids. V was pared by 2 bases and J by 0 bases, with 11 bases between. CDR1 is SGHAT and CDR2 is FQNNGV in the germline V gene.

The chain joins TRBV7-9 to TRBJ1-6; perhaps TRBD1 as D (6 bases). The CDR3 runs 14 residues. Germline values: CDR1 SEHNR, CDR2 FQNEAQ (reference sequence). Deletions cut 5 bases from V and 10 bases from J, with 15 bases between. This CDR3 is CASSELQGRSPLHF. CDR3 DNA sequence: TGTGCCAGCAGCGAGTTACAGGGTCGCTCACCCCTCCACTTT.

J is TRBJ2-5 and V is TRBV5-1; 7 nucleotides line up with TRBD1. The CDR3 covers 14 residues. Germline V lookup: CDR1 SGHRS, CDR2 YFSETQ. Trimming took 4 bases from V and 2 from J; bases not matched to a gene: 5. The CDR3 loop reads CASSPGTVQETQYF. CDR3 DNA sequence: TGCGCCAGCAGCCCGGGGACAGTTCAAGAGACCCAGTACTTC. The variable domain in full, with the rest retrieved from reference TRBV5-1 and TRBJ2-5, is KAGVTQTPRYLIKTRGQQVTLSCSPISGHRSVSWYQQTPGQGLQFLFEYFSETQRNKGNFPGRFSGRQFSNSRSEMNVSTLELGDSALYLCASSPGTVQETQYFGPGTRLLVL.

This chain uses TRBV5-1 with TRBJ2-3, with D perhaps matching TRBD2 (8 bases). CDR1 is SGHRS and CDR2 is YFSETQ in the germline V gene. V lost 4 bases and J lost 9, with 21 bases in between. The CDR3 covers 15 residues. Here the CDR3 reads CASSPERGKGATQYF. The CDR3 DNA reads as TGCGCCAGCAGCCCGGAGCGGGGGAAGGGGGCCACGCAGTATTTT.

V usage is TRBV6-5 and J usage is TRBJ2-7; weak D call: TRBD1 (5 bases). CDR1 and CDR2 from the germline V gene are MNHEY and SVGAGI. CDR3 length: 14 residues. V gave up 4 bases and J gave up 6 bases, with 16 bases separating them. The CDR3 bases are TGTGCCAGCAGTTCCCGCCAGGGTTCGGGCGAGCAGTACTTC. It specifies CASSSRQGSGEQYF.

This sequence joins TRBV28 and TRBJ1-4; D perhaps matches TRBD1 (5 bases). The CDR3 loop spans 18 amino acids. From germline, CDR1 is MDHEN and CDR2 SYDVKM. The V end was cut by 5 bases, the J end by 0 bases, with 19 bases between. CDR3 residues: CASSPWSARAATNEKLFF. CDR3 sequence (DNA): TGTGCCAGCAGTCCCTGGTCGGCCAGGGCCGCAACTAATGAAAAACTGTTTTTT.

This chain uses TRBV5-6 with TRBJ2-3, with 9 bases fitting TRBD2. This CDR3 spans 15 amino acids. J gave up 2 bases and V 4 bases, and 5 bases lay outside the gene matches. Per the germline V gene, CDR1 is SGHDT and CDR2 is YYEEEE. CDR3: CASSRLADTTDTQYF. CDR3 bases: TGTGCCAGCAGCCGACTAGCGGATACCACAGATACGCAGTATTTT.

This chain links TRBV24-1 with TRBJ1-5; 9 positions match TRBD1. The CDR3 is 13 amino acids. In germline, CDR1 is KGHDR, CDR2 SFDVKD. The V gene end was trimmed by 5 bases and the J gene end by 6 bases; junction bases not matched to a gene: 1. CDR3 sequence reads: CATSVGQGQPQHF. The CDR3, as DNA: TGTGCCACCAGTGTGGGACAGGGTCAGCCCCAGCATTTT.

CDR3 nucleotides: TGTGCCAGTAGTATTCCGGGGGGAAGCTACGAGCAGTACTTC. It specifies CASSIPGGSYEQYF. The V and J genes are TRBV19 and TRBJ2-7; 7 positions match TRBD2. The CDR3 is 14 residues long. The germline V gene has CDR1 LNHDA and CDR2 SQIVND (reference sequence). Trimming removed 3 bases from V and 3 bases from J; junction bases left unmatched: 5. The whole variable domain, filled in from reference TRBV19 and TRBJ2-7, reads DGGITQSPKYLFRKEGQNVTLSCEQNLNHDAMYWYRQDPGQGLRLIYYSQIVNDFQKGDIAEGYSVSREKKESFPLTVTSAQKNPTAFYLCASSIPGGSYEQYFGPGTRLTVT.

J is TRBJ2-7 and V is TRBV10-1, with 9 bases that match TRBD1. In germline, CDR1 is WNHNN, CDR2 SYGVQD (reference sequence). This CDR3 contains 13 residues. V dropped 9 bases and J dropped 2; count of bases not matched to a gene: 5. The CDR3 region is CARRQGVPYEQYF. Here the CDR3 DNA reads TGCGCCAGAAGACAGGGGGTTCCCTACGAGCAGTACTTC.

This clone was seen a handful of times. The J gene is TRBJ1-1, the V gene TRBV9; 8 bases are shared with TRBD1. The CDR3 is 15 amino acids. CDR1 and CDR2 from the germline V gene are SGDLS and YYNGEE. V gave up 0 bases and J gave up 5 bases; unmatched junction bases: 6. CDR3 bases: TGTGCCAGCAGCGTAGCTGGGACAGGTGGTACTGAAGCTTTCTTT. Translated, it gives CASSVAGTGGTEAFF.